These 11 T cell receptor beta chains originate from one sample sequenced in a study of T cells in Graves' hyperthyroidism and ophthalmopathy. Template material for amplifying TCR beta CDR3 regions consisted of RNA transcripts. HTBI primers were used for first-round RT-PCR of the TCR CDR3. MiXCR, run by TCRdb on the multiplex PCR reads, gives a single entry per CDR3 protein. The data hold 300,000 to 450,000 distinct CDR3 sequences, with more than 13% observed a single time. Sequencing was performed on blood. All receptors derive from a woman aged 25-40 years with Graves' hyperthyroidism.

Many counts were recorded for this clonotype. The genes are TRBV12-3 or TRBV12-4 and TRBJ2-5; 8 bases are a match to TRBD2. This CDR3 contains 14 residues. J lost 5 bases, V lost 3 bases, and 5 bases had no gene match. The CDR3 nucleotides read TGTGCCAGCAGTTTCCAAGCGGGAGACGAGACCCAGTACTTC. Encoded protein: CASSFQAGDETQYF.

Concerning this clonotype itself: A much bigger clone sits one base away, suggesting this may be a read error. This chain connects TRBV5-5 to TRBJ1-5; no reliable D call. The CDR3 covers 13 residues. Germline V gene lookup returns CDR1 SGHKS and CDR2 YYEKEE (reference sequence). DNA of the CDR3: TGTGCCAGCACCTACGGGCTCAATCAGCCCCGGCATTTT. This encodes CASTYGLNQPRHF. Full variable domain (missing parts from reference TRBV5-5 and TRBJ1-5): DAGVTQSPTHLIKTRGQQVTLRCSPISGHKSVSWYQQVLGQGPQFIFQYYEKEERGRGNFPDRFSARQFPNYSSELNVNALLLGDSALYLCASTYGLNQPRHFGDGTRLSIL.

The chain employs TRBV10-1 and TRBJ2-2, with 11 nucleotides matching TRBD1. V lost 7 bases and J lost 5; bases outside the gene matches: 15. The germline CDR1 and CDR2 sequences are WNHNN and SYGVQD (reference sequence). The CDR3 is made up of 18 amino acids. CDR3 bases: TGCGCCAGCATCACCCCCCGACCCGGGACAGGGGGGACCGGGGAGCTGTTTTTT. Amino acid sequence: CASITPRPGTGGTGELFF.

J is TRBJ1-2 and V is TRBV5-4, with 8 bases identical to TRBD1. This CDR3 comprises 13 residues. Trimming removed 2 bases from V and 8 bases from J; junction bases left unmatched: 5. Germline V CDR1 and CDR2: SGHNT, YYREEE (reference sequence). DNA for the CDR3: TGTGCCAGCAGCTTCAGGGGGCAGGAGGGCTACACCTTC. Its protein is CASSFRGQEGYTF.

The chain has TRBV7-2 and TRBJ2-2, with unresolved D. V lost 5 bases, J lost 2 bases, and 6 bases lay in between. Germline CDR1 is SGHTA and CDR2 is FQGNSA. The CDR3 has 13 residues. The CDR3 nucleotides are TGTGCCAGCAGCGAGAGAAACACCGGGGAGCTGTTTTTT. It specifies CASSERNTGELFF.

This clonotype was counted at least ten times. The V call is TRBV3-1, the J call TRBJ2-6; tentative D call: TRBD2 (6 bases). Germline V gene lookup returns CDR1 LGHDT and CDR2 YNNKEL (reference sequence). Between the trimmed V and J ends, which lost 1 base and 2 bases, there was a span of 9 bases. The CDR3 length is 16 residues. This CDR3 reads CASSQGGGTGANVLTF. CDR3 DNA: TGTGCCAGCAGCCAAGGCGGAGGGACTGGGGCCAACGTCCTGACTTTC.

This clonotype was seen more than once but under ten times. The junction departs from the called germline gene at one end, perhaps through a read error. The chain links TRBV27 to TRBJ2-1, with D hard to call. Germline V lookup: CDR1 MNHEY, CDR2 SMNVEV (reference sequence). The CDR3 is 13 amino acids. CDR3 loop: CASSTAMYNERFF. The CDR3 DNA is TGTGCCAGCAGTACGGCAATGTACAATGAGCGGTTCTTC.

V gene TRBV9 combines with J gene TRBJ2-1; 7 bases map to TRBD2. Germline lookup yields CDR1 SGDLS and CDR2 YYNGEE. V lost 1 base, J lost 4 bases, and 5 bases stayed unmatched. This CDR3 spans 15 amino acids. CDR3 sequence (DNA): TGTGCCAGCAGCGTATCCCTAGCGGAGTACAATGAGCAGTTCTTC. This gives the protein CASSVSLAEYNEQFF.

J is TRBJ2-1 and V is TRBV6-1; 12 nucleotides line up with TRBD2. This CDR3 is 17 amino acids long. Losses at the gene ends were 4 bases for V and 5 bases for J; bases not matched to a gene: 9. Germline CDR1 MNHNS, CDR2 SASEGT. CDR3 protein: CASSGRLAGVKNNEQFF. CDR3 bases: TGTGCCAGCAGTGGTCGACTAGCGGGAGTTAAAAACAATGAGCAGTTCTTC.

This clonotype was counted at least ten times. The chain couples TRBV29-1 to TRBJ1-1, with D possibly being TRBD1 (5 bases). Germline CDR1 SQVTM, CDR2 ANQGSEA. The CDR3 is made up of 15 amino acids. Trimming shortened V by 3 bases and J by 1 base, and 15 bases separated the two germline ends. The CDR3 sequence is CSVEVRGGENTEAFF. DNA for the CDR3: TGCAGCGTTGAGGTCCGGGGGGGTGAGAACACTGAAGCTTTCTTT.

This clonotype was seen once. Germline and junction disagree at one end, which may indicate a read error. This chain links TRBV7-2 with TRBJ1-3; D call uncertain. This CDR3 region has 18 residues. Germline V gene lookup returns CDR1 SGHTA and CDR2 FQGNSA. CDR3 loop: CASSQVGRAKSSGNTIYF. The DNA of the CDR3 is TGCGCCAGCAGCCAAGTCGGACGAGCTAAAAGCTCTGGAAACACCATATATTTT.